This note documents a single T cell receptor beta chain sequence. Its antigen is unidentified. These data come from a study of radiotherapy plus CTLA-4 blockade in lung cancer. V was shortened by 4 bases and J by 4 bases, with 17 bases between the two germline ends. The CDR3 loop spans 16 amino acids. CDR1 is MNHNS and CDR2 is SASEGT in the germline V gene. Whole-study findings and limits: Subsequent to radiotherapy plus ipilimumab, tumor-derived TCR clones underwent expansion in blood.

Data came from immunoSEQ multiplex PCR; TCRdb stores just in-frame clones and leaves some out. The profile shows tens of thousands of clones, about 85% of them singletons. The sample in question was peripheral blood, obtained from a patient treated with radiotherapy plus ipilimumab. J is TRBJ2-1 and V is TRBV6-1; D possibly corresponds to TRBD2 (6 bases). The TCR was taken from a human donor with non-small cell lung cancer who had a complete response to radiotherapy plus ipilimumab. The CDR3 sequence is CASSAPRPGLYNEQFF. CDR3 DNA sequence: TGTGCCAGCAGTGCCCCCCGGCCGGGACTTTACAATGAGCAGTTCTTC.